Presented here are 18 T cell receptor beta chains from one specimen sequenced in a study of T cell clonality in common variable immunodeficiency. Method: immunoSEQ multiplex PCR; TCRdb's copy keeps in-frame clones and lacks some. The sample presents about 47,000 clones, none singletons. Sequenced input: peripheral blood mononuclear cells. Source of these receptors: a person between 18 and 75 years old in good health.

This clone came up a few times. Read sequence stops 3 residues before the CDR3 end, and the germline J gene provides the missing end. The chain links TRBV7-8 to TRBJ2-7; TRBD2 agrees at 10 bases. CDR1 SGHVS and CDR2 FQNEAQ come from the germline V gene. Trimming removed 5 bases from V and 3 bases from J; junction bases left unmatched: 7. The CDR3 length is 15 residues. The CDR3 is CASSPEREGFYEQYF. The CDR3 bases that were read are TGTGCCAGCAGCCCAGAGCGGGAGGGCTTCTACGAG.

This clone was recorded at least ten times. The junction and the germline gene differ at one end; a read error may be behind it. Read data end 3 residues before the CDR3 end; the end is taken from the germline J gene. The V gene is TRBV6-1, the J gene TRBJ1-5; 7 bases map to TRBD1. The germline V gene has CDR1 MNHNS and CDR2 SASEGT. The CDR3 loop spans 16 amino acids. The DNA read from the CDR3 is TGTGCCAGCAGAGAAGCCGGGACAGCTAGCAATCAGCCC. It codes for CASREAGTASNQP. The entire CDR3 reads CASREAGTASNQPQHF.

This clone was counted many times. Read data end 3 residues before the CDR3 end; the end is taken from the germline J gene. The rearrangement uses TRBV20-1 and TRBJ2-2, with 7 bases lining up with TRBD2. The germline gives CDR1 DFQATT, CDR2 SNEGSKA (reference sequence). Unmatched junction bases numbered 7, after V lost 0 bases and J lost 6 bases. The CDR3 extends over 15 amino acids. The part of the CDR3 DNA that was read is TGCAGTGCTAGAGATCCGGCGGGAGACGCCGGGGAG. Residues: CSARDPAGDAGE. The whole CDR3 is CSARDPAGDAGELFF.

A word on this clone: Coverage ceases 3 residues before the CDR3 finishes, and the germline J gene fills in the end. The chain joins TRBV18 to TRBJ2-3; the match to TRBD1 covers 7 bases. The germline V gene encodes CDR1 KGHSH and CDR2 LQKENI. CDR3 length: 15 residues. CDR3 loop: CASSLTGTDYQPQYF. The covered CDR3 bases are TGTGCCAGCTCACTAACCGGGACAGACTATCAGCCG.

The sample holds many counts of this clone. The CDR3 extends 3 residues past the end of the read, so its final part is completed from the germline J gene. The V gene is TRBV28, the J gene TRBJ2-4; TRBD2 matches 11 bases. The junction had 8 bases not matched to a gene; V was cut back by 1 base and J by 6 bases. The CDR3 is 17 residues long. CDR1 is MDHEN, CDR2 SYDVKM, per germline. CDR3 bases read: TGTGCCAGCAGTTTATCCGATAGCGGGGGGGGAAGAAACATT. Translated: CASSLSDSGGGRNI. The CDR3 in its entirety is CASSLSDSGGGRNIQYF.

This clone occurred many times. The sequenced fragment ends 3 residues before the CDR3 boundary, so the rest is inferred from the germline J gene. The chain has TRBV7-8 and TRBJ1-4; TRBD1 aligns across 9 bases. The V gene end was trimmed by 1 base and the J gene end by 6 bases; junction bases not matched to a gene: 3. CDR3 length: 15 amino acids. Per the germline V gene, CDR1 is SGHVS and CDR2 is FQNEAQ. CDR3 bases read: TGTGCCAGCAGCTTAGAGGGACAGGGTGATGAAAAA. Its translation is CASSLEGQGDEK. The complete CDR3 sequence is CASSLEGQGDEKLFF. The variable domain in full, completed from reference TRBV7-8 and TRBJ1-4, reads GAGVSQSPRYKVAKRGQDVALRCDPISGHVSLFWYQQALGQGPEFLTYFQNEAQLDKSGLPSDRFFAERPEGSVSTLKIQRTQQEDSAVYLCASSLEGQGDEKLFFGSGTQLSVL.

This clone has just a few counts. The sequenced CDR3 bases are TGTGCCAGCAGCTTCCCCCCCGGGGGGGGGATCAATGAG. The encoded protein is CASSFPPGGGINE. The whole CDR3 is CASSFPPGGGINEQFF. V gene TRBV13 combines with J gene TRBJ2-1; 8 bases align to TRBD2. The CDR3 is cut off 3 residues early in the read; its end comes from the germline J gene. This CDR3 contains 16 residues. The V and J ends lost 3 bases and 6 bases, in that order; junction bases with no gene match: 10. In germline, CDR1 is PRHDT, CDR2 FYEKMQ (reference sequence).

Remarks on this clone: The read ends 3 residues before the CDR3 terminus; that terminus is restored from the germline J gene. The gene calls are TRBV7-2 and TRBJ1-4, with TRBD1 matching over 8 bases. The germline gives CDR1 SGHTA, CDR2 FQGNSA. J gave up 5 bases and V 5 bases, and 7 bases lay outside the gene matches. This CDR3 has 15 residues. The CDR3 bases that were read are TGTGCCAGCAGCCGAGGACAGGGAGGGAATGAAAAA. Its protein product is CASSRGQGGNEK. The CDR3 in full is CASSRGQGGNEKLFF.

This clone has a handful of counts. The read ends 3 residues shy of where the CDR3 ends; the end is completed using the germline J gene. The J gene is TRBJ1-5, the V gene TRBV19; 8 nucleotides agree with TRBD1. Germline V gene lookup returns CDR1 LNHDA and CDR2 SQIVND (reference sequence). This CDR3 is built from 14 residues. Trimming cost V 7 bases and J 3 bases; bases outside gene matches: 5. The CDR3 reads CASTDRGVNQPQHF. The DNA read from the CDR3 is TGTGCCAGTACTGACAGGGGAGTCAATCAGCCC.

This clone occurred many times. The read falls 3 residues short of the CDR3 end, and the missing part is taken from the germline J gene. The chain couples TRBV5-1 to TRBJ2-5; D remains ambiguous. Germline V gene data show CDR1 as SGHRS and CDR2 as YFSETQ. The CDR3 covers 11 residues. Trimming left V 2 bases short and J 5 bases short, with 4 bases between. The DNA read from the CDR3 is TGCGCCAGCAGCTTCGGGGAGACC. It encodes CASSFGET. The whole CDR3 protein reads CASSFGETQYF.

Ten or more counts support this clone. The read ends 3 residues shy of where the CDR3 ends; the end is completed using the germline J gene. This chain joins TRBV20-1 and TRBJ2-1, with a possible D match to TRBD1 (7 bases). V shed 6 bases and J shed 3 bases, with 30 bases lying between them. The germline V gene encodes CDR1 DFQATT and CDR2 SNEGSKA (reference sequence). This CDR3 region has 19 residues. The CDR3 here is CSARGSGGNKNWGYNEQFF. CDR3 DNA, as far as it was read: TGCAGTGCCAGGGGGTCGGGCGGGAACAAAAATTGGGGCTACAATGAG.

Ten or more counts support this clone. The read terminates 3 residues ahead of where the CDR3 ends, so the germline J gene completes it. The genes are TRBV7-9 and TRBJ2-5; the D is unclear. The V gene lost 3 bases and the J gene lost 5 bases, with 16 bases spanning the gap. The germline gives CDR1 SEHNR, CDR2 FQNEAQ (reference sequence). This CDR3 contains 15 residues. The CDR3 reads CASSFIPSDGETQYF. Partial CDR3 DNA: TGTGCCAGCAGCTTCATTCCTAGTGATGGTGAGACC.

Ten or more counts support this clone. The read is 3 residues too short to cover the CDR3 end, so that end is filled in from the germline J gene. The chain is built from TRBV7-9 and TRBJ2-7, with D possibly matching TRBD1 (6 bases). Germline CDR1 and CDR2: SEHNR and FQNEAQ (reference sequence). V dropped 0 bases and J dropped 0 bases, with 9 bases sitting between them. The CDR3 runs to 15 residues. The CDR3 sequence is CASSLAGTRSYEQYF. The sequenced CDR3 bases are TGTGCCAGCAGCTTAGCGGGGACACGCTCCTACGAG.

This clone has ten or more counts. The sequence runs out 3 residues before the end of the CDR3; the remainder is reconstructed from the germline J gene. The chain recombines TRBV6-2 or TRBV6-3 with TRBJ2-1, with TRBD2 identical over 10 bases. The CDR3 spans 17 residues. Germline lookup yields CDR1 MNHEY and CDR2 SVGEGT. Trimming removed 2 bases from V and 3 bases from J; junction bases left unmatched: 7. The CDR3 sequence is CASSYKSGTSDYNEQFF. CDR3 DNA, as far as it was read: TGTGCCAGCAGTTACAAATCCGGGACTAGCGACTACAATGAG.

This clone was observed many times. The sequenced part of the CDR3 DNA is TGTGCCAGCACTGACTCTTCCCCCCGCGGA. Translation: CASTDSSPRG. The entire CDR3 sequence reads CASTDSSPRGAFF. This rearrangement joins TRBV11-2 to TRBJ1-1, with unresolved D. Read coverage stops 3 residues before the CDR3 terminus; the germline J gene supplies the remainder. Germline lookup yields CDR1 SGHAT and CDR2 FQNNGV. CDR3 size: 13 residues.

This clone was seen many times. CDR3 DNA, as far as it was read: TGTGCCAGCAGCGCCTCGCTTAGCTCCTACGAG. It specifies CASSASLSSYE. The CDR3 as a whole reads CASSASLSSYEQYF. V usage is TRBV7-9 and J usage is TRBJ2-7; the D is unclear. Sequencing ends 3 residues short of the CDR3 end; the germline J gene provides the rest. Trimming took 5 bases from V and 0 from J, leaving 11 bases between them. The germline gives CDR1 SEHNR, CDR2 FQNEAQ (reference sequence). The CDR3 is 14 amino acids.

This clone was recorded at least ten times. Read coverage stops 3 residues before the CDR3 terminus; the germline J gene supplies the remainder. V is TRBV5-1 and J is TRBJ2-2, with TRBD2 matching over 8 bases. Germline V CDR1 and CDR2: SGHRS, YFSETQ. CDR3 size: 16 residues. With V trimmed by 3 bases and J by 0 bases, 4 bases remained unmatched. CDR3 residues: CASSSLTSANTGELFF. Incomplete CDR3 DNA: TGCGCCAGCAGCTCTCTGACTAGCGCGAACACCGGGGAG.

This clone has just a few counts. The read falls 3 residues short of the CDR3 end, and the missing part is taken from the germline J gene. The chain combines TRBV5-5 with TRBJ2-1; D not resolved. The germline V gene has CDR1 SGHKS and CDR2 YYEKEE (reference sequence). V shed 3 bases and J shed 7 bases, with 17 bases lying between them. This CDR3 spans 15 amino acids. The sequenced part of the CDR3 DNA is TGTGCCAGCAGCTCCGTCCCGAACCCGAGGAATGAG. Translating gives CASSSVPNPRNE. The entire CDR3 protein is CASSSVPNPRNEQFF.